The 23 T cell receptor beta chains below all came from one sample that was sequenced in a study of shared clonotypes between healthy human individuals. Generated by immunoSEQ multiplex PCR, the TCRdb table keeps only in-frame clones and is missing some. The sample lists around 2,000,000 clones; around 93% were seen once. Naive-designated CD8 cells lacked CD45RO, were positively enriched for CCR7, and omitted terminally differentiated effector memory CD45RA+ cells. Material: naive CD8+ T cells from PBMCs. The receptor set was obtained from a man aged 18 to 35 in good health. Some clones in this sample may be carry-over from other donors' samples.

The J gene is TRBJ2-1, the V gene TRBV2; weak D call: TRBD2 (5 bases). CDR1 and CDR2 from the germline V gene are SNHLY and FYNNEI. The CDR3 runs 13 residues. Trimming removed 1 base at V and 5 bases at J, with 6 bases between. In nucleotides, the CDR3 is TGTGCCAGCAGTGAAGGAGGGAACAATGAGCAGTTCTTC. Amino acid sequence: CASSEGGNNEQFF.

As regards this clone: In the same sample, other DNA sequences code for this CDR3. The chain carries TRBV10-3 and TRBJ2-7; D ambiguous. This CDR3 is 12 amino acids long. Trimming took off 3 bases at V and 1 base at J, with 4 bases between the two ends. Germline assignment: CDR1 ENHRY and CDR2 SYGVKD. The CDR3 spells CAISDGSYEQYF. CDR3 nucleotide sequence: TGTGCCATCAGTGACGGATCCTACGAGCAGTACTTC.

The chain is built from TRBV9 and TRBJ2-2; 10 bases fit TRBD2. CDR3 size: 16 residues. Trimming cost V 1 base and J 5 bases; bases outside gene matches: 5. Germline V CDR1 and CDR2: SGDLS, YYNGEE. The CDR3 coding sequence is TGTGCCAGCAGCGTAAGTCCTAGCGGGAGAACCGGGGAGCTGTTTTTT. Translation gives CASSVSPSGRTGELFF.

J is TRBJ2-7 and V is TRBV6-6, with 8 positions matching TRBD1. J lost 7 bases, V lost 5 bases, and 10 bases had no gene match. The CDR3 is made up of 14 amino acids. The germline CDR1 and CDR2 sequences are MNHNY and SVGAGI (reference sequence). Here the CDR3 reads CASSDWDRPREQYF. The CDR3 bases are TGTGCCAGCAGTGACTGGGACAGGCCCAGGGAGCAGTACTTC.

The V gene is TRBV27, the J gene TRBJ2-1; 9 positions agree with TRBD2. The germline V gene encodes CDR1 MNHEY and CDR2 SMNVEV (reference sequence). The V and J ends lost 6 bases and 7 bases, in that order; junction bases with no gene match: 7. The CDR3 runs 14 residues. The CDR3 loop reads CASSQTSGPNEQFF. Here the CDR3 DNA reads TGTGCCAGCAGCCAGACTAGCGGTCCGAATGAGCAGTTCTTC.

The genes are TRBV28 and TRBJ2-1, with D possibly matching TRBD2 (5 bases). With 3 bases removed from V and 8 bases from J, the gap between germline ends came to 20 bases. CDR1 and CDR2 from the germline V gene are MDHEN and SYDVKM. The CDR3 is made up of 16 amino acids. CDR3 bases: TGTGCCAGCAGTTTTGAGGGTGAGGTAGCGTTTTATGAGCAGTTCTTC. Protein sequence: CASSFEGEVAFYEQFF.

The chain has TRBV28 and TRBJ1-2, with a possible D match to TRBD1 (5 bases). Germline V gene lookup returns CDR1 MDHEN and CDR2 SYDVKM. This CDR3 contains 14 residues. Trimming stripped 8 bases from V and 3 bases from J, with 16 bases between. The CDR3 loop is CASRSTAAYYGYTF. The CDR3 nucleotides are TGTGCCAGCCGTTCGACAGCCGCCTACTATGGCTACACCTTC.

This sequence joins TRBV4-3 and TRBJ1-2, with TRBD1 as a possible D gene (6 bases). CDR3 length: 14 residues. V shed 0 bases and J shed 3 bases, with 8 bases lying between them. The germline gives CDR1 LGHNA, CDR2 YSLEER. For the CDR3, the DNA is TGCGCCAGCAGCCAAGATAACAGGGACTATGGCTACACCTTC. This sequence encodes CASSQDNRDYGYTF.

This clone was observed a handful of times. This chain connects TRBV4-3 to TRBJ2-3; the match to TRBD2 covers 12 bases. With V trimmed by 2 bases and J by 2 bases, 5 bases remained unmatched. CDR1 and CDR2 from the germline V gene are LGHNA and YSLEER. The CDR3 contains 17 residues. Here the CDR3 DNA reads TGCGCCAGCAGCCAACAACTAGCGGGAGGCCCCACAGATACGCAGTATTTT. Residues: CASSQQLAGGPTDTQYF.

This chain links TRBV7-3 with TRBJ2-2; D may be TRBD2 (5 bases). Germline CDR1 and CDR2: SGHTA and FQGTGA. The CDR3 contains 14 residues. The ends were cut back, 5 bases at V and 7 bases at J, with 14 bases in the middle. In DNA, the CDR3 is TGTGCCAGCAGCCCGGGATCTCTCAACGGGGAGCTGTTTTTT. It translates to CASSPGSLNGELFF.

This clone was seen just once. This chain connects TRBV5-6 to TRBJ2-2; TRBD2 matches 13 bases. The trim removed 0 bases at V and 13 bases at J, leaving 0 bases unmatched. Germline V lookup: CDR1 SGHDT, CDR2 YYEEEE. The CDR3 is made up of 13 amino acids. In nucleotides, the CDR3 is TGTGCCAGCAGCTTGGGACTAGCGGGAGGGCTGTTTTTT. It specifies CASSLGLAGGLFF.

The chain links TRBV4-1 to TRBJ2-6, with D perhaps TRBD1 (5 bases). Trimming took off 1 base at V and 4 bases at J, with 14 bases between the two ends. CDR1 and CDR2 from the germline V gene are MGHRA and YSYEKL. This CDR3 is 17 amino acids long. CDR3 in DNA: TGCGCCAGCAGCCAAGCCGACTTAGGGGTCGGGGCCAACGTCCTGACTTTC. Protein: CASSQADLGVGANVLTF.

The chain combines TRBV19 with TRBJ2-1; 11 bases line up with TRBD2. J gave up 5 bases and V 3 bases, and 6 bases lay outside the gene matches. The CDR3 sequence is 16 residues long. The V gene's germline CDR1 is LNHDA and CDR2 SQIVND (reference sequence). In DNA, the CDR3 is TGTGCCAGTAGTATCCCCCGACTAGCGGGAAACAATGAGCAGTTCTTC. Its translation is CASSIPRLAGNNEQFF.

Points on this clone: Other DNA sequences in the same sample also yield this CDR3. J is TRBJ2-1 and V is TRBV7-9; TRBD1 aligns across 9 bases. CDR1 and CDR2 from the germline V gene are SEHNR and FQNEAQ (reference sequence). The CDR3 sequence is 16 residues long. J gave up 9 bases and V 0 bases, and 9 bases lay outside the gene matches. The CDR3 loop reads CASSLAPGQGTGEQFF. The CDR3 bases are TGTGCCAGCAGCTTAGCGCCGGGACAGGGTACCGGTGAGCAGTTCTTC.

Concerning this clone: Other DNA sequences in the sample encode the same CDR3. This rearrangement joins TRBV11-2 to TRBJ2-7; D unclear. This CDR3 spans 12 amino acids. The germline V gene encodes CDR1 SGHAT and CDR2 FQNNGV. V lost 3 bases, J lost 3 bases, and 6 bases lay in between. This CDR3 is CASSLVLYEQYF. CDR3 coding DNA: TGTGCCAGCAGCTTGGTTCTCTACGAGCAGTACTTC. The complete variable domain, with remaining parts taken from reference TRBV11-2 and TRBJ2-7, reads EAGVAQSPRYKIIEKRQSVAFWCNPISGHATLYWYQQILGQGPKLLIQFQNNGVVDDSQLPKDRFSAERLKGVDSTLKIQPAKLEDSAVYLCASSLVLYEQYFGPGTRLTVT.

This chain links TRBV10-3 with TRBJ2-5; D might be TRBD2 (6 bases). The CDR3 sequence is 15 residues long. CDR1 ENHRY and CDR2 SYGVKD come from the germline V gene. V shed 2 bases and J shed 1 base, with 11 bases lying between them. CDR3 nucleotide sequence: TGTGCCATCAGTGAGGGGGGAGGCGCCCAAGAGACCCAGTACTTC. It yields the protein CAISEGGGAQETQYF.

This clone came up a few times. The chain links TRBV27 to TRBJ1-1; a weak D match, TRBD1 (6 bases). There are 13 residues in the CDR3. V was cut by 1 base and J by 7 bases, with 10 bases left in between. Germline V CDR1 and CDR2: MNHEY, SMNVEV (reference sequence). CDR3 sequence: CASSLLRGGEAFF. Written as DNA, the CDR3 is TGTGCCAGCAGTTTATTACGAGGGGGTGAAGCTTTCTTT.

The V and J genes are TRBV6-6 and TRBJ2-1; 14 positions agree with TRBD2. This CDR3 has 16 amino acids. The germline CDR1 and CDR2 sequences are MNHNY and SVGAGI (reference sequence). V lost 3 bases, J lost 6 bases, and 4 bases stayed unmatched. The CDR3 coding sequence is TGTGCCAGCAGTTATTTTGGGACTAGCGGGGGCAATGAGCAGTTCTTC. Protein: CASSYFGTSGGNEQFF.

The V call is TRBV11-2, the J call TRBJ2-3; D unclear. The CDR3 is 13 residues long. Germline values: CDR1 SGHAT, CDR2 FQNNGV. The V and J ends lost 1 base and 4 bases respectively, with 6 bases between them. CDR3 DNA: TGTGCCAGCAGCTTAGCCTACTCAGATACGCAGTATTTT. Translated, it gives CASSLAYSDTQYF.

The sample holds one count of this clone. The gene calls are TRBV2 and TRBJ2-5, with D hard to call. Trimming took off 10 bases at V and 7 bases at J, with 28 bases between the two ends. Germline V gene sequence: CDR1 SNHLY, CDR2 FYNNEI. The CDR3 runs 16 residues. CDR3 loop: CATSPELDGPLGTQYF. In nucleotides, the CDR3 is TGTGCCACCTCCCCGGAGCTGGATGGACCCCTGGGGACCCAGTACTTC.

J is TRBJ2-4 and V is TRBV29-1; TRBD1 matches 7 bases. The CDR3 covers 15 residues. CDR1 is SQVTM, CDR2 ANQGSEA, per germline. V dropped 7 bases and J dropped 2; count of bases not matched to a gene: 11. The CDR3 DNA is TGCAGCGCGGTCGACAGGGTACTGACCAAAAACATTCAGTACTTC. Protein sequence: CSAVDRVLTKNIQYF.

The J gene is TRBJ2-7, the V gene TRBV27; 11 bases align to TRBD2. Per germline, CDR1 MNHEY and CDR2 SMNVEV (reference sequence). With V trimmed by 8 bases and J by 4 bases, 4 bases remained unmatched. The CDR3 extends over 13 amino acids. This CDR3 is CASASGRNYEQYF. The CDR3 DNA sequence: TGTGCCAGCGCTAGCGGGAGGAATTACGAGCAGTACTTC.

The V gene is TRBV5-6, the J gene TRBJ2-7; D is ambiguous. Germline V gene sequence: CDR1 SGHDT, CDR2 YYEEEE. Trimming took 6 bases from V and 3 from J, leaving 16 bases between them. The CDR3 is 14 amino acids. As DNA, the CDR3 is TGTGCCAGCATCTCGTCTCGAATCCACTACGAGCAGTACTTC. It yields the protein CASISSRIHYEQYF.